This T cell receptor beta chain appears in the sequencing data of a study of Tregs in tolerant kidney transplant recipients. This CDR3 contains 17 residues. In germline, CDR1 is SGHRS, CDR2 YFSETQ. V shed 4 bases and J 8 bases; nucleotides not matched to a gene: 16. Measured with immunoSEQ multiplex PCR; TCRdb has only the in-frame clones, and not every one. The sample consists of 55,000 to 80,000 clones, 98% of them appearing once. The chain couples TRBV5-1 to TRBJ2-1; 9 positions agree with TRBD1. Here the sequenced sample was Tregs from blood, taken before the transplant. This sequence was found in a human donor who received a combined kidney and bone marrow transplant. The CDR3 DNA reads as TGCGCCAGCAGCCCACGGTTAGGGGACAGGGTCCCCTATGAGCAGTTCTTC. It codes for CASSPRLGDRVPYEQFF.